A selection of T cell receptor beta chains follows, all from one sample in a study of blood T cells in healthy people across ages. From the 5' RACE reads, TCRdb called clonotypes with MiXCR, one entry per CDR3 protein. The sample records around 800,000 distinct CDR3 sequences, 40% to 50% being singletons. The specimen was blood. The receptors originated from a man in his sixties in good health. Each CDR3 is given with its conserved first and last residue. D genes are given only for firm matches. Part of the rows lack a size; the others show once, few, many or a class for expanded clones.

D gene	J gene	V gene	clone size	CDR3 DNA	CDR3 protein
TRBD2	TRBJ2-3	TRBV20-1	many	TGCAGTGCTAGCCCGGCGGGGGGCCTGACAGATACGCAGTATTTT	CSASPAGGLTDTQYF
TRBD1	TRBJ1-1	TRBV14	-	TGTGCCAGCAGCCAAGACCCAACAGGGGGCGAGGGTGAAGCTTTCTTT	CASSQDPTGGEGEAFF
-	TRBJ1-6	TRBV4-3	-	TGCGCCAGCAGCCAAGATAGAAGGGGACACCCCTATAATTCACCCCTCCACTTT	CASSQDRRGHPYNSPLHF
-	TRBJ2-3	TRBV27	-	TGTGCCAGCAGTCTCCGGGACCCAGCTCGCACAGATACGCAGTATTTT	CASSLRDPARTDTQYF
TRBD1	TRBJ2-7	TRBV3-1	-	TGTGCCAGCAGCCAATCGGGTCTTCACAGGGGCAGGAATGAGCAGTACTTC	CASSQSGLHRGRNEQYF
TRBD1	TRBJ2-7	TRBV4-3	-	TGCGCCAGCAGCCAAGACCGGGACAGGACTTCCTACGAGCAGTACTTC	CASSQDRDRTSYEQYF
-	TRBJ1-2	TRBV5-6	-	TGTGCCAGCAGCTTGGGATATGAGGGCTACACCTTC	CASSLGYEGYTF
-	TRBJ2-7	TRBV4-1	-	TGCGCCAGCAGCGGAATTAGCGAGGGGGCCTACGAGCAGTACTTC	CASSGISEGAYEQYF
TRBD2	TRBJ2-3	TRBV5-5	few	TGTGCCAGCACCAATGAAGGACTAGCGGGGTACGGCTCGCAGTATTTT	CASTNEGLAGYGSQYF
-	TRBJ2-5	TRBV4-3	-	TGCGCCAGCAGCCAAGGGGTGAAACAAGAGACCCAGTACTTC	CASSQGVKQETQYF
TRBD2	TRBJ2-1	TRBV5-1	-	TGCGCCAGCAGCCTGGGACTAGCGGGGAGCAGTTTCTACAATGAGCAGTTCTTC	CASSLGLAGSSFYNEQFF
TRBD2	TRBJ2-3	TRBV20-1	-	TGCAGTGCTAGAGATCCGGGACTAGCTGGAGATACGCAGTATTTT	CSARDPGLAGDTQYF
-	TRBJ1-1	TRBV13	-	TGTGCCAGCAGCTTACAGTTTTTGGGCCCGGGGGGGGGTACTGAAGCTTTCTTT	CASSLQFLGPGGGTEAFF
-	TRBJ1-1	TRBV6-5	-	TGTGCCAGCACCAACCCTTTACAGGGTCGGGCTGAAGCTTTCTTT	CASTNPLQGRAEAFF
TRBD1	TRBJ1-4	TRBV30	once	TGTGCCTGGAGAGACTCCGGACAGGGGCCTAATGAAGAACTGTTTTTT	CAWRDSGQGPNEELFF
-	TRBJ2-5	TRBV12-3/TRBV12-4	few	TGTGCCAGCACGTGGGTGTACCAAGAGACCCAGTACTTC	CASTWVYQETQYF
-	TRBJ2-7	TRBV20-1	-	TGCAGTGCTAGAGCTTCCGGGGGCCTTCTAGGTGAGCAGTACTTC	CSARASGGLLGEQYF
-	TRBJ2-5	TRBV5-1	-	TGCGCCAGCAGCTTCCGGGACACCAATGAGCAGGACTTC	CASSFRDTNEQDF
-	TRBJ2-5	TRBV21-1	few	TGTGCCAGCAGCCCCCTGAGGACCCAGTACTTC	CASSPLRTQYF
TRBD1	TRBJ2-7	TRBV12-3/TRBV12-4	few	TGTGCCAGCAGTTTAACAGGGGGCGACAGCTACGAGCAGTACTTC	CASSLTGGDSYEQYF
-	TRBJ2-5	TRBV7-6	-	TGTGCCAGCAGCCGTACGACCATGGGGGAGACCCAGTACTTC	CASSRTTMGETQYF
-	TRBJ2-1	TRBV29-1	-	TGCAGCGCCGGGCACCAGCGAACCTACAATGAGCAGTTCTTC	CSAGHQRTYNEQFF
TRBD2	TRBJ2-3	TRBV4-3	-	TGCGCCAGCAGCCAGCGACTAGCGGGGGCAGATACGCAGTATTTT	CASSQRLAGADTQYF
-	TRBJ2-1	TRBV11-2	few	TGTGCCAGCAGCTTAGCAACAGGGTCCGTTTTTGATGAGCAGTTCTTC	CASSLATGSVFDEQFF
-	TRBJ1-2	TRBV7-2	few	TGTGCCAGCAGCTTAGTAGGCAGCCCTAACTATGGCTACACCTTC	CASSLVGSPNYGYTF
TRBD2	TRBJ2-3	TRBV4-3	few	TGCGCCAGCAGCCAAGGGTCTAGCGGGACGGCAGATACGCAGTATTTT	CASSQGSSGTADTQYF
-	TRBJ2-7	TRBV29-1	-	TGCAGCGTAAAAGGGGCCTCCTACGAGCAGTACTTC	CSVKGASYEQYF
-	TRBJ2-1	TRBV28	-	TGTGCCAGCAGTTTATATGGTAAGGGCCAAAGCTCCTACAATGAGCAGTTCTTC	CASSLYGKGQSSYNEQFF
-	TRBJ1-1	TRBV3-1	-	TGTGCCAGCAGCCACCGGGGGTCGAACACTGAAGCTTTCTTT	CASSHRGSNTEAFF
-	TRBJ2-3	TRBV7-2	few	TGTGCCAGCAGCTTAGGGGGAGTCCTTGCAGATACGCAGTATTTT	CASSLGGVLADTQYF
-	TRBJ1-2	TRBV20-1	-	TGCAGTGCCCCCCGGCCCAAAAAGGACTACACCTTC	CSAPRPKKDYTF
-	TRBJ2-7	TRBV12-3/TRBV12-4	once	TGTGCCAGCAGTTTAAGTGTCAGGCGTTTCTCCTACGAGCAGTACTTC	CASSLSVRRFSYEQYF
-	TRBJ2-1	TRBV7-9	few	TGTGCCAGCAGCGTGGGGAATGCCCACAATGAGCAGTTCTTC	CASSVGNAHNEQFF
-	TRBJ2-5	TRBV6-6	-	TGTGCCAGCAGTTCCGGGGAACGGGAAAAGACCCAGTACTTC	CASSSGEREKTQYF
-	TRBJ2-6	TRBV4-1	-	TGCGCCAGCAGCCCCCGCCAGGTGGCGAGCTCTGGGGCCAACGTCCTGACTTTC	CASSPRQVASSGANVLTF
-	TRBJ2-7	TRBV20-1	-	TGCAGTGCTAGAGATGGGGTGAGGGCCCTCTACGAGCAGTACTTC	CSARDGVRALYEQYF
TRBD2	TRBJ2-7	TRBV20-1	few	TGCAGTGCTAGAGGAGGGACTAGCGGGGGGGCCTCCTACGAGCAGTACTTC	CSARGGTSGGASYEQYF
-	TRBJ1-1	TRBV18	-	TGTGCCAGCTCACCAGCCTGGGGCACTGAAGCTTTCTTT	CASSPAWGTEAFF
-	TRBJ1-6	TRBV30	-	TGTGCCTGGAGTACAGATAGCTTTACACCCCTCCACTTT	CAWSTDSFTPLHF
-	TRBJ1-2	TRBV14	-	TGTGCCAGCAGCAATAAGGCGGGGGACTATGGCTACACCTTC	CASSNKAGDYGYTF
TRBD2	TRBJ2-3	TRBV2	-	TGTGCCAGCCTGGGGGGGACAGATACGCAGTATTTT	CASLGGTDTQYF
-	TRBJ1-1	TRBV4-3	-	TGCGCCAGCAGCCAATTCTCCACCGGGCGGACTGAAGCTTTCTTT	CASSQFSTGRTEAFF
TRBD1	TRBJ1-3	TRBV27	-	TGTGCCAGCAGTTTTAAGGGGGCGCTTGGAAACACCATATATTTT	CASSFKGALGNTIYF
-	TRBJ2-3	TRBV20-1	-	TGCAGTACACCACCCGGGGGAAAGACAGATACGCAGTATTTT	CSTPPGGKTDTQYF
-	TRBJ1-5	TRBV6-5	-	TGTGCCAGCAGTCAGGACCGGTATCAGCCCCAGCATTTT	CASSQDRYQPQHF
-	TRBJ2-1	TRBV7-9	-	TGTGCCAGCAGCTTAGGTTACGGACCGAGCTCCTACAATGAGCAGTTCTTC	CASSLGYGPSSYNEQFF
-	TRBJ2-3	TRBV6-5	-	TGTGCCAGCAGTTACACGGGACTCAGCACAGATACGCAGTATTTT	CASSYTGLSTDTQYF
TRBD2	TRBJ2-3	TRBV13	few	TGTGCCAGCAGCTTAGGACTAGCGGGGAGAGATACGCAGTATTTT	CASSLGLAGRDTQYF